This T cell receptor beta chain was retrieved from a study of blood T cell repertoires in COVID-19. Study summary: PBMCs, B-cell-depleted T cells, or T cells provided the cDNA or gDNA that made up the material.

V was trimmed by 0 bases and J by 4 bases, leaving 15 bases between them. CDR1 is LNHNV and CDR2 is YYDKDF in the germline V gene (reference sequence). The CDR3 length is 16 residues. Patients from Seattle were sampled longitudinally, starting during active infection. In the authors' methods: From reference gene primer amplification, estimates of nucleated cell counts were derived. The protocol was immunoSEQ multiplex PCR, while the TCRdb copy is restricted to in-frame clones and leaves out a portion. The V and J calls and clone size are taken from that table; D and trimming were inferred from the DNA. The sample records fewer than 400,000 clones, 90% being singletons.

The source is a woman between 25 and 40 years old with COVID-19, enrolled during active disease. The specimen sequenced was peripheral blood. This chain connects TRBV15 to TRBJ1-2; D unresolved. In DNA, the CDR3 is TGTGCCACCAGCAGAGATCGAACAGCCCAGCCCTATGGCTACACCTTC. Amino acid sequence: CATSRDRTAQPYGYTF. Together with reference TRBV15 and TRBJ1-2, the CDR3 gives the full variable domain: DAMVIQNPRYQVTQFGKPVTLSCSQTLNHNVMYWYQQKSSQAPKLLFHYYDKDFNNEADTPDNFQSRRPNTSFCFLDIRSPGLGDTAMYLCATSRDRTAQPYGYTFGSGTRLTVV.